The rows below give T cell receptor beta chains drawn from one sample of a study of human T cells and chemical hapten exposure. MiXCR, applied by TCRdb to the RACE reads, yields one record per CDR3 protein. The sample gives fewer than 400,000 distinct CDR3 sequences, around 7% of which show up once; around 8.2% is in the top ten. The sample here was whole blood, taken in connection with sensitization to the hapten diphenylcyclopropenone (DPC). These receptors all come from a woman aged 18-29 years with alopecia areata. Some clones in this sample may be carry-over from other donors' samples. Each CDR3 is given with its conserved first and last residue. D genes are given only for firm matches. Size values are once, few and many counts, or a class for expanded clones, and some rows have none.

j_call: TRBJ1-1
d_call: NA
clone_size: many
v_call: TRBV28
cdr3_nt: TGTGCCAGCAGGGGGTCAGGGATGGCGAACACTGAAGCTTTCTTT
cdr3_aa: CASRGSGMANTEAFF

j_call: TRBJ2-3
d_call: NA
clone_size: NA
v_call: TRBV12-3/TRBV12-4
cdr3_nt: TGTGCCAGCAGTTCCTCGGGTTGGGGAGGAAGCACAGATACGCAGTATTTT
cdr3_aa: CASSSSGWGGSTDTQYF

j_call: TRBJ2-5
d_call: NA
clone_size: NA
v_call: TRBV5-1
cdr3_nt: TGCGCCAGCAGAGTAGGAGAAGAGACCCAGTACTTC
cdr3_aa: CASRVGEETQYF

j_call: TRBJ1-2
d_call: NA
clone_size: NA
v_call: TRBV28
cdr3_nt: TGTGCCAGCAGTCCGGGGCTTAGTAGCTATGGCTACACCTTC
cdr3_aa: CASSPGLSSYGYTF

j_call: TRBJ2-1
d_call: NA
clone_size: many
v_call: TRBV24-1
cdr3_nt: TGTGCCACCAGTCCGCAGGGAAAGTACAATGAGCAGTTCTTC
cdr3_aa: CATSPQGKYNEQFF

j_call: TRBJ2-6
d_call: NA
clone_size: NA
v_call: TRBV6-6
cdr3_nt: TGTGCCAGCAGTTCCTGGACGGCTGGGGCCAACGTCCTGACTTTC
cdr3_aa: CASSSWTAGANVLTF

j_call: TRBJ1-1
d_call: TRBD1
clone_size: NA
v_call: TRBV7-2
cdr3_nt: TGTGCCAGCAGCCAAGAAGGGGGCCCCCATGAAGCTTTCTTT
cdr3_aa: CASSQEGGPHEAFF

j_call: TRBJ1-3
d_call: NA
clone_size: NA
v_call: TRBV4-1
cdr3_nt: TGCGCCAGCAGCCAAATCCTGCTAGACGGAAACACCATATATTTT
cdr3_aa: CASSQILLDGNTIYF

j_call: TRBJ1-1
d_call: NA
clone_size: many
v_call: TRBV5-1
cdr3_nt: TGCGCCAGCAGCTTTAAGGATTACAGGAACCTACCTGAAGCTTTCTTT
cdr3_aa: CASSFKDYRNLPEAFF

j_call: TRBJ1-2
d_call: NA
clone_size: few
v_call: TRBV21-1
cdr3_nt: TGTGCCAGCAGCAAAGCCATTCCGGGGGGCGCCAACTATGGCTACACCTTC
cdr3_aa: CASSKAIPGGANYGYTF

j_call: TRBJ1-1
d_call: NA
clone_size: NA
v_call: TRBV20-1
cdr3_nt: TGCAGTGCCCAGTCCCACAGGACATCCCTCACTGAAGCTTTCTTT
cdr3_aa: CSAQSHRTSLTEAFF

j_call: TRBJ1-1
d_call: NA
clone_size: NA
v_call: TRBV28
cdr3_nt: TGTGCCAGCAGTTTCCCAGGGGCGAACACTGAAGCTTTCTTT
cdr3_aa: CASSFPGANTEAFF